The text below deals with one TCR beta chain. Its antigen is not identified. As an off-target read in a library built for alpha chains, this beta chain has a frequency of little significance. The ends were cut back, 7 bases at V and 4 bases at J, with 21 bases in the middle. Germline V gene data show CDR1 as SGHAT and CDR2 as FQNNGV. The CDR3 runs 16 residues. The presence of a unique molecular identifier marked each TCR cDNA molecule. Each CDR3 protein gets one entry after TCRdb re-called the 5' RACE reads with MiXCR. The sample contains about 4,400 distinct CDR3 sequences, approximately 35% of which appear only once. This record belongs to a study of spatial heterogeneity in lung cancer. Across the study: Combinations of a unique TCR and a UMI were tallied in raw reads, and on average each appeared more than ten times. Regarding the study as a whole: At resection, ubiquitous expanded tumor TCRs appeared in blood more than at follow-up.

Time point here: sample taken at primary tumor resection. Unsorted tumor, nontumor lung tissue or cryopreserved PBMC supplied the whole RNA. The approximately 77 donors had untreated early-stage non-small cell lung cancer. The receptor comes from a male donor with early-stage non-small cell lung cancer. This sequence joins TRBV11-2 and TRBJ2-3, with a weak D call TRBD1 (7 bases). Material: PBMCs, obtained at surgery. The CDR3 DNA follows: TGTGCCAGCACCCTAAGAGGGGGCGGGAAGTCAGATACGCAGTATTTT. Encoded protein: CASTLRGGGKSDTQYF.